This is a list of T cell receptor beta chains from one sample in a study of CD8 T cells in ankylosing spondylitis. Via MiXCR, TCRdb re-called the 5' RACE reads, giving one row per CDR3 protein. The data show 340,000 or so distinct CDR3 sequences, over 12% seen once. Sequencing was performed on blood, either unsorted or a sorted T cell fraction (not recorded which). The source is a male donor with ankylosing spondylitis or in good health (not recorded which). Both conserved end residues are part of each CDR3. Each record gives: V gene, J gene, clone size, D gene, CDR3 protein, CDR3 DNA. The D gene is left open where the match is weak. Clone size, where shown, is once, few, many, or a class for clones that have expanded.

>TRBV4-1|TRBJ2-2|once|-
CASSHRPGELFF
TGCGCCAGCAGCCATAGGCCCGGGGAGCTGTTTTTT
>TRBV20-1|TRBJ2-7|-|-
CSASQGEGPYEQYF
TGCAGTGCTAGCCAGGGGGAGGGTCCCTACGAGCAGTACTTC
>TRBV5-1|TRBJ2-3|many|-
CASSPRLSTDTQYF
TGCGCCAGCAGCCCTCGTCTCTCCACAGATACGCAGTATTTT
>TRBV30|TRBJ2-1|-|TRBD2
CAWSVLAGGRGEQFF
TGTGCCTGGAGTGTCCTAGCGGGGGGGCGGGGTGAGCAGTTCTTC
>TRBV5-1|TRBJ2-2|-|-
CASTVNPNTGELFF
TGCGCCAGCACGGTAAATCCGAACACCGGGGAGCTGTTTTTT
>TRBV12-3/TRBV12-4|TRBJ2-2|-|-
CASRPDRLTGELFF
TGTGCCAGCAGGCCTGACAGGCTAACCGGGGAGCTGTTTTTT
>TRBV30|TRBJ2-1|-|TRBD2
CAWTVSLADEQFF
TGTGCCTGGACGGTGTCGCTAGCGGATGAGCAGTTCTTC
>TRBV12-3/TRBV12-4|TRBJ2-7|many|TRBD2
CASSPGGGGAGEQYF
TGTGCCAGCAGTCCCGGGGGCGGGGGGGCCGGCGAGCAGTACTTC
>TRBV10-3|TRBJ2-1|many|-
CAISATNEQFF
TGTGCCATCAGCGCGACCAATGAGCAGTTCTTC
>TRBV2|TRBJ1-4|-|TRBD1
CASLGTAEKLFF
TGTGCCAGCCTTGGGACAGCGGAAAAACTGTTTTTT
>TRBV12-3/TRBV12-4|TRBJ2-5|-|-
CASSFDLEETQYF
TGTGCCAGCAGTTTTGACCTAGAAGAGACCCAGTACTTC
>TRBV12-3/TRBV12-4|TRBJ2-3|few|-
CASSSPRMDTQYF
TGTGCCAGCAGTTCCCCCAGAATGGATACGCAGTATTTT
>TRBV5-6|TRBJ1-1|-|TRBD1
CASSFPIGQGFTEAFF
TGTGCCAGCAGCTTCCCGATAGGACAGGGTTTTACTGAAGCTTTCTTT
>TRBV12-3/TRBV12-4|TRBJ2-1|few|TRBD2
CASSWTSRYNEQFF
TGTGCCAGCAGTTGGACTAGCCGGTACAATGAGCAGTTCTTC
>TRBV5-5|TRBJ1-1|many|TRBD1
CASSRLFGTASEAFF
TGTGCCAGCAGCCGGTTGTTTGGGACAGCTTCTGAAGCTTTCTTT
>TRBV7-9|TRBJ2-3|-|TRBD2
CASSPGTSGSDTQYF
TGTGCCAGCAGCCCGGGGACTAGCGGTTCAGATACGCAGTATTTT
>TRBV5-5|TRBJ2-4|-|TRBD1
CASSLEGAQNIQYF
TGTGCCAGCAGCTTGGAGGGGGCCCAAAACATTCAGTACTTC
>TRBV6-2/TRBV6-3|TRBJ2-7|-|-
CASRGSSSYEQYF
TGTGCCAGCAGAGGGTCAAGCTCCTACGAGCAGTACTTC
>TRBV27|TRBJ2-7|few|TRBD2
CASKALGLAASYEQYF
TGTGCCAGCAAGGCCTTAGGACTAGCGGCCTCCTACGAGCAGTACTTC
>TRBV30|TRBJ2-1|-|-
CAWSPYGGALLNSYNEQFF
TGTGCCTGGAGTCCTTATGGGGGAGCCCTTTTAAACTCCTACAATGAGCAGTTCTTC
>TRBV5-1|TRBJ2-5|few|TRBD1
CASSTGTGRETQYF
TGCGCCAGCAGCACTGGGACAGGGAGAGAGACCCAGTACTTC
>TRBV5-1|TRBJ2-7|many|-
CASSLDRATYEQYF
TGTGCCAGCAGCTTAGACCGCGCCACCTACGAGCAGTACTTC
>TRBV4-2|TRBJ1-1|-|TRBD1
CASSQVNPDRVVTEAFF
TGTGCCAGCAGCCAAGTCAATCCGGACAGGGTGGTCACTGAAGCTTTCTTT
>TRBV9|TRBJ2-5|few|-
CASSPSTRETQYF
TGTGCCAGCAGCCCCTCAACGAGAGAGACCCAGTACTTC
>TRBV5-6|TRBJ1-1|many|-
CASSFGRTEAFF
TGTGCCAGCAGCTTCGGACGTACTGAAGCTTTCTTT
>TRBV25-1|TRBJ2-3|-|TRBD2
CASSSLTSGRTDTQYF
TGTGCCAGCAGTTCTCTAACTAGCGGGAGAACAGATACGCAGTATTTT
>TRBV11-3|TRBJ2-2|few|TRBD1
CASSWAGGPFTGELFF
TGTGCCAGCAGCTGGGCAGGGGGCCCGTTTACCGGGGAGCTGTTTTTT
>TRBV20-1|TRBJ1-5|-|-
CSARGWNNQPQHF
TGCAGTGCCAGAGGATGGAACAATCAGCCCCAGCATTTT
>TRBV12-3/TRBV12-4|TRBJ2-2|-|-
CASSSARSTGELFF
TGTGCCAGCAGTTCAGCTAGGAGCACCGGGGAGCTGTTTTTT
>TRBV12-3/TRBV12-4|TRBJ2-3|many|-
CASSVRATDTQYF
TGTGCCAGCAGTGTCCGGGCCACAGATACGCAGTATTTT
>TRBV12-3/TRBV12-4|TRBJ1-1|many|-
CASSPSGLAEAFF
TGTGCCAGCAGTCCCTCAGGGTTGGCTGAAGCTTTCTTT
>TRBV20-1|TRBJ2-5|-|-
CSFRKETQYF
TGCAGTTTCCGCAAAGAGACCCAGTACTTC
>TRBV12-3/TRBV12-4|TRBJ2-2|few|TRBD1
CASTTTGGASGELFF
TGTGCCAGCACCACGACAGGGGGCGCATCCGGGGAGCTGTTTTTT
>TRBV5-1|TRBJ2-1|many|TRBD2
CASSPGLAEPNEQFF
TGCGCCAGCAGCCCAGGACTAGCGGAACCCAATGAGCAGTTCTTC
>TRBV28|TRBJ1-1|-|-
CASSFKGGGAFF
TGTGCCAGCAGTTTTAAGGGAGGAGGAGCTTTCTTT
>TRBV10-3|TRBJ2-1|many|-
CAAQALATGNEQFF
TGTGCCGCCCAGGCTCTAGCGACGGGGAATGAGCAGTTCTTC
>TRBV5-6|TRBJ2-1|-|-
CASSLFGQKSWNEQFF
TGTGCCAGCAGCTTGTTCGGACAGAAGAGTTGGAATGAGCAGTTCTTC
>TRBV29-1|TRBJ2-5|many|TRBD1
CSVEQGARETQYF
TGCAGCGTAGAACAGGGGGCGCGAGAGACCCAGTACTTC
>TRBV29-1|TRBJ1-2|few|-
CSVELAGGGYTF
TGCAGCGTTGAATTGGCCGGGGGTGGCTACACCTTC
>TRBV3-1|TRBJ2-1|few|-
CASTPNGRNEQFF
TGTGCCAGCACTCCAAATGGGCGCAATGAGCAGTTCTTC
>TRBV20-1|TRBJ2-1|few|-
CSARLLDHYNEQFF
TGCAGTGCTCGACTTTTGGACCATTACAATGAGCAGTTCTTC
>TRBV19|TRBJ2-1|few|-
CASTSFMGLDNEQFF
TGTGCCAGTACCTCCTTTATGGGGTTAGACAATGAGCAGTTCTTC
>TRBV12-3/TRBV12-4|TRBJ1-5|-|TRBD1
CASSLEDRGNQPQHF
TGTGCCAGCAGTTTAGAGGACAGGGGCAATCAGCCCCAGCATTTT
>TRBV10-1|TRBJ2-7|few|TRBD1
CASSPGQSFREQYF
TGCGCCAGCAGTCCGGGACAGAGTTTTAGGGAGCAGTACTTC
>TRBV7-9|TRBJ1-3|-|-
CASSLISGNTIYF
TGTGCCAGCAGCTTAATATCTGGAAACACCATATATTTT
>TRBV5-1|TRBJ2-5|few|TRBD1
CASSPTGGEETQYF
TGCGCCAGCAGCCCGACAGGGGGTGAAGAGACCCAGTACTTC
>TRBV15|TRBJ1-4|few|-
CATSRAGGNNEKLFF
TGTGCCACCAGCAGAGCTGGAGGAAACAATGAAAAACTGTTTTTT
>TRBV9|TRBJ2-2|few|-
CASSVGGTKNTGELFF
TGTGCCAGCAGCGTAGGTGGGACAAAGAACACCGGGGAGCTGTTTTTT
>TRBV6-1|TRBJ2-7|-|-
CASGIRETGRISYEQYF
TGTGCCAGCGGTATAAGGGAGACAGGACGTATTTCCTACGAGCAGTACTTC
>TRBV11-2|TRBJ2-3|few|TRBD2
CASSPPTGTSGDTDTQYF
TGTGCCAGCAGCCCACCTACCGGGACTAGCGGAGACACAGATACGCAGTATTTT
>TRBV5-6|TRBJ1-1|-|-
CASSLMTVGTTEAFF
TGTGCCAGCAGCCTCATGACGGTAGGGACCACTGAAGCTTTCTTT
>TRBV5-1|TRBJ2-1|-|TRBD2
CASRQTSGGDREQFF
TGCGCCAGCAGACAGACTAGCGGGGGGGACAGGGAGCAGTTCTTC
>TRBV10-3|TRBJ2-7|many|TRBD1
CATLGQADYEQYF
TGTGCCACCCTGGGACAGGCTGATTACGAGCAGTACTTC